The rows below give T cell receptor beta chains drawn from one sample of a study of human versus mouse CDR3 diversity and MHC coevolution. Profiling relied on immunoSEQ multiplex PCR, and the TCRdb table lists in-frame clones only, not all of them. The sample lists about 60,000 clones; just under 95% were seen once. The material sequenced was naive CD4+ T cells from blood. Every receptor here comes from a person aged 55 to 70 in good health. The CDR3 runs from the conserved cysteine through the conserved F or W. D genes are given only for firm matches. Where a row states a size, it is once, few, many or the class of an expanded clone; other rows omit it.

V	J	size	D	CDR3	DNA
TRBV2	TRBJ1-1	NA	NA	CASSEQQGTEAFF	TGTGCCAGCAGTGAGCAACAGGGTACTGAAGCTTTCTTT
TRBV7-3	TRBJ2-1	NA	NA	CASSPDSEPFNEQFF	TGTGCCAGCAGCCCCGACTCGGAACCATTTAATGAGCAGTTCTTC
TRBV10-3	TRBJ2-3	NA	NA	CAISGTNTDTQYF	TGTGCCATCAGTGGGACTAACACAGATACGCAGTATTTT
TRBV5-1	TRBJ2-3	NA	TRBD2	CASSLDPGTRADTQYF	TGCGCCAGCAGCTTGGATCCCGGGACTAGGGCAGATACGCAGTATTTT
TRBV19	TRBJ1-1	NA	TRBD1	CASSQTTGLGTEAFF	TGTGCCAGTAGTCAGACGACAGGGCTAGGTACTGAAGCTTTCTTT
TRBV28	TRBJ1-2	NA	TRBD1	CASSTSGTGYGYTF	TGTGCCAGCAGTACGTCAGGGACAGGGTATGGCTACACCTTC
TRBV10-3	TRBJ1-5	NA	NA	CAISESGQNSNQPQHF	TGTGCCATCAGTGAGTCTGGCCAGAATAGCAATCAGCCCCAGCATTTT
TRBV19	TRBJ1-2	NA	TRBD1	CASNKWDRANYGYTF	TGTGCCAGTAATAAATGGGACAGAGCTAACTATGGCTACACCTTC
TRBV5-1	TRBJ2-2	NA	NA	CASSLAALGTGELFF	TGCGCCAGCAGCTTAGCGGCACTGGGGACCGGGGAGCTGTTTTTT
TRBV6-1	TRBJ2-1	NA	TRBD1	CASSGTGGSYNEQFF	TGTGCCAGCAGCGGGACAGGGGGATCTTACAATGAGCAGTTCTTC
TRBV6-1	TRBJ1-4	NA	NA	CASRTGSTNEKLFF	TGTGCCAGCAGGACCGGGAGCACTAATGAAAAACTGTTTTTT
TRBV11-3	TRBJ2-5	NA	NA	CASSRELYETQYF	TGTGCCAGCAGCCGGGAACTGTACGAGACCCAGTACTTC
TRBV9	TRBJ1-1	NA	NA	CASSVVGVSTEAFF	TGTGCCAGCAGCGTAGTAGGGGTAAGCACTGAAGCTTTCTTT
TRBV18	TRBJ2-1	NA	NA	CASSPPGLYYNEQFF	TGTGCCAGCTCACCACCCGGGTTATACTACAATGAGCAGTTCTTC
TRBV7-8	TRBJ1-1	NA	NA	CASSHEFLNTEAFF	TGTGCCAGCAGCCATGAGTTCCTGAACACTGAAGCTTTCTTT
TRBV5-6	TRBJ2-3	NA	NA	CASSLAGLQPTDTQYF	TGTGCCAGCAGCCTGGCAGGGCTTCAACCCACAGATACGCAGTATTTT
TRBV27	TRBJ2-1	NA	TRBD2	CASSLSGTSSYNEQFF	TGTGCCAGCAGTTTATCGGGGACTAGCTCCTACAATGAGCAGTTCTTC
TRBV11-2	TRBJ1-1	NA	TRBD1	CASILTGGDTEAFF	TGTGCCAGCATCCTTACAGGGGGGGACACTGAAGCTTTCTTT
TRBV10-1	TRBJ2-3	NA	TRBD2	CASSDRASGSTDTQYF	TGCGCCAGCAGTGATCGGGCTAGCGGGAGCACAGATACGCAGTATTTT
TRBV7-6	TRBJ2-7	NA	TRBD1	CASSSRTGGMYEQYF	TGTGCCAGCAGCTCCCGGACAGGGGGTATGTACGAGCAGTACTTC
TRBV7-3	TRBJ2-1	NA	NA	CASSLSGVSNEQFF	TGTGCCAGCAGCTTATCGGGAGTCTCCAATGAGCAGTTCTTC
TRBV6-5	TRBJ2-2	NA	TRBD1	CASTRGTGNTGELFF	TGTGCCAGCACGCGAGGGACAGGGAACACCGGGGAGCTGTTTTTT
TRBV6-5	TRBJ1-4	NA	TRBD1	CASSYGSGTAPEKLFF	TGTGCCAGCAGTTACGGGTCCGGGACAGCACCTGAAAAACTGTTTTTT
TRBV9	TRBJ2-2	NA	NA	CASSVVGANTGELFF	TGTGCCAGCAGCGTAGTAGGGGCAAACACCGGGGAGCTGTTTTTT
TRBV6-6	TRBJ1-1	NA	NA	CASTYRGGRDTEAFF	TGTGCCAGCACCTATAGGGGGGGGCGGGACACTGAAGCTTTCTTT
TRBV27	TRBJ2-7	NA	TRBD1	CASSLDRGSYEQYF	TGTGCCAGCAGTTTGGACAGGGGCTCCTACGAGCAGTACTTC
TRBV7-9	TRBJ1-1	NA	NA	CASSLGFGQAPNGDTEAFF	TGTGCCAGCAGCTTAGGCTTCGGGCAGGCCCCAAACGGGGACACTGAAGCTTTCTTT
TRBV6-4	TRBJ2-3	NA	NA	CASSTDSGPTDTQYF	TGTGCCAGCAGTACGGATAGCGGCCCCACAGATACGCAGTATTTT
TRBV11-1	TRBJ2-7	once	NA	CASSPSRGRGQYF	TGTGCCAGCAGCCCTAGCAGGGGCCGAGGGCAGTACTTC
TRBV4-1	TRBJ2-1	NA	NA	CASSQSSSGAYNEQFF	TGCGCCAGCAGCCAATCCTCGAGCGGAGCCTACAATGAGCAGTTCTTC
TRBV5-4	TRBJ2-2	NA	TRBD2	CASSLLGGGTTGELFF	TGTGCCAGCAGCTTACTGGGGGGGGGTACCACCGGGGAGCTGTTTTTT
TRBV11-2	TRBJ1-1	NA	TRBD1	CASSLTSGTVNTEAFF	TGTGCCAGCAGCTTAACGTCCGGGACAGTGAACACTGAAGCTTTCTTT
TRBV9	TRBJ2-2	once	NA	CASSAHPGELFF	TGTGCCAGCAGCGCCCATCCCGGGGAGCTGTTTTTT
TRBV4-1	TRBJ2-3	NA	TRBD2	CASSQDMSTSGRRGTDTQYF	TGCGCCAGCAGCCAAGATATGAGTACTAGCGGGAGGAGAGGCACAGATACGCAGTATTTT
TRBV21-1	TRBJ1-2	NA	NA	CASLPPPGQGWANYGYTF	TGTGCCAGCCTACCTCCCCCGGGACAGGGGTGGGCTAACTATGGCTACACCTTC
TRBV19	TRBJ2-1	NA	TRBD2	CASSTGLARSGDEQFF	TGTGCCAGTAGTACGGGACTAGCGCGTTCCGGGGATGAGCAGTTCTTC
TRBV2	TRBJ2-3	NA	TRBD2	CASRLAGGGDTQYF	TGTGCCAGCCGACTAGCGGGAGGGGGGGATACGCAGTATTTT
TRBV9	TRBJ2-3	few	TRBD2	CASSGSQAGTPPTPDTQYF	TGTGCCAGCAGCGGATCCCAAGCGGGGACCCCCCCGACCCCAGATACGCAGTATTTT
TRBV10-3	TRBJ1-1	NA	TRBD1	CASLQGLDTEAFF	TGTGCCAGCTTACAGGGGTTGGACACTGAAGCTTTCTTT
TRBV11-2	TRBJ1-1	NA	NA	CASSLSGQNTEAFF	TGTGCCAGCAGCTTATCGGGTCAGAACACTGAAGCTTTCTTT
TRBV6-5	TRBJ1-1	NA	NA	CASSYSRGGDTEAFF	TGTGCCAGCAGTTACTCAAGGGGTGGGGACACTGAAGCTTTCTTT
TRBV7-3	TRBJ2-3	NA	TRBD2	CASSTEAGSTDTQYF	TGTGCCAGCAGCACCGAAGCGGGGTCCACAGATACGCAGTATTTT
TRBV29-1	TRBJ1-2	NA	TRBD1	CSVGGGEGYGYTF	TGCAGCGTTGGAGGGGGCGAGGGCTATGGCTACACCTTC
TRBV30	TRBJ1-4	NA	NA	CAWSVLFGGEKLFF	TGTGCCTGGAGTGTACTTTTCGGCGGTGAAAAACTGTTTTTT
TRBV10-2	TRBJ2-7	few	NA	CASSPSSYEQYF	TGCGCCAGCAGCCCCAGCTCCTACGAGCAGTACTTC
TRBV7-6	TRBJ2-5	NA	TRBD2	CASREASSGRPPETQYF	TGTGCCAGCAGGGAGGCTTCAAGCGGGAGGCCTCCGGAGACCCAGTACTTC
TRBV5-1	TRBJ2-3	NA	NA	CASSFRDGADTQYF	TGCGCCAGCAGCTTCAGGGATGGGGCAGATACGCAGTATTTT
TRBV5-1	TRBJ2-3	NA	TRBD2	CASSLGLASPDTQYF	TGCGCCAGCAGCTTGGGACTAGCGTCCCCAGATACGCAGTATTTT
TRBV6-4	TRBJ1-1	NA	TRBD1	CASRADRQNTEAFF	TGTGCCAGCAGGGCGGACAGGCAGAACACTGAAGCTTTCTTT
TRBV7-2	TRBJ2-1	NA	TRBD1	CASSTTGAPYNEQFF	TGTGCCAGCAGCACCACAGGGGCACCCTACAATGAGCAGTTCTTC
TRBV30	TRBJ2-5	NA	TRBD2	CAWRTGGPETQYF	TGTGCCTGGAGAACGGGGGGGCCTGAGACCCAGTACTTC
TRBV5-1	TRBJ1-2	NA	TRBD1	CASSLEGTGEWDGYTF	TGCGCCAGCAGCTTGGAGGGGACAGGGGAGTGGGATGGCTACACCTTC
TRBV11-3	TRBJ2-2	NA	TRBD2	CASSRGGGNAGELFF	TGTGCCAGCAGTCGCGGGGGTGGGAACGCCGGGGAGCTGTTTTTT
TRBV19	TRBJ2-2	NA	NA	CASSVSVNTGELFF	TGTGCCAGTAGTGTCTCCGTAAACACCGGGGAGCTGTTTTTT
TRBV19	TRBJ2-1	NA	NA	CASSITGPGVEQFF	TGTGCCAGTAGTATTACCGGCCCGGGTGTTGAGCAGTTCTTC